This T cell receptor beta chain stems from a study of sequential checkpoint blockade in melanoma. Treatment defined: randomized to nivolumab then ipilimumab (arm A) or the reverse (arm B). This clone rates as medium-sized (0.01 to 0.1%). Other DNA sequences in this specimen translate into the identical CDR3. V was pared by 0 bases and J by 4 bases, with 1 base of the junction left unmatched. This CDR3 has 14 amino acids. In germline, CDR1 is MNHNY, CDR2 SVGAGI (reference sequence). The method was immunoSEQ multiplex PCR; TCRdb's version includes in-frame clones alone and lacks a portion of them. The sample has under 25,000 clones; 70% to 80% are singletons.

This clonotype was obtained from a human donor with melanoma. The specimen comprised CD8+ T cells sorted from blood (inferred from file names), sampled from a patient given nivolumab and ipilimumab in sequence. The chain combines TRBV6-6 with TRBJ2-7; 9 positions agree with TRBD2. The CDR3 DNA is TGTGCCAGCAGTTACTCCGCGGGAGGGTACGAGCAGTACTTC. This encodes CASSYSAGGYEQYF.